This T cell receptor beta chain came from a study of blood T cell repertoires in COVID-19. Overall study context: Donors in the United States, Italy and Spain gave samples during acute or convalescent COVID-19.

Using immunoSEQ multiplex PCR, the repertoire was profiled, and TCRdb retains in-frame clones only, with some absent. The data hold roughly 180,000 clones, with over 70% observed a single time. Residents of approximately 25 US areas, aged about 18 to 89 years, made up the participants. This receptor was obtained from a woman aged 45-65 years in a cohort exposed to, infected with or recovered from COVID-19 (not recorded which). Sequenced material: PBMCs or T cells enriched from blood (not recorded which).

The CDR3 here is CASSLRTGGTETQYF. CDR3 nucleotide sequence: TGTGCCAGCAGCCTCCGGACAGGGGGAACAGAGACCCAGTACTTC. The chain employs TRBV3-1 (or the pseudogene TRBV3-2) and TRBJ2-5; the match to TRBD1 covers 10 bases. The V and J ends lost 4 bases and 4 bases, in that order; junction bases with no gene match: 6. This CDR3 has 15 amino acids. Per germline, CDR1 LGHDT and CDR2 YNNKEL (reference sequence).